The 9 T cell receptor beta chains reported below all come from one sample, sequenced in a study of CD4+ T cells in melanoma. Assay: immunoSEQ multiplex PCR; the TCRdb copy retains only in-frame clones and omits some. The table records about 140,000 clones, nearly 95% of them present only once. All receptors derive from a human donor with melanoma.

V is TRBV6-1 and J is TRBJ1-5, with 7 bases that match TRBD1. J gave up 10 bases and V 5 bases, and 8 bases lay outside the gene matches. The CDR3 loop spans 13 amino acids. CDR1 and CDR2 (germline): MNHNS, SASEGT. DNA of the CDR3: TGTGCCAGCAGTCCGGGACAGCTCATCCCCCAGCATTTT. It yields the protein CASSPGQLIPQHF.

The chain joins TRBV18 to TRBJ1-2, with D perhaps matching TRBD1 (5 bases). The CDR3 covers 14 residues. Germline loops: CDR1 KGHSH, CDR2 LQKENI. V was trimmed by 1 base and J by 3 bases, leaving 9 bases between them. The CDR3 region is CASSPLGTDYGYTF. The CDR3 DNA sequence: TGTGCCAGCTCACCACTCGGGACCGACTATGGCTACACCTTC.

The gene calls are TRBV5-4 and TRBJ2-1; TRBD2 agrees at 9 bases. The CDR3 has 16 residues. CDR1 is SGHNT and CDR2 is YYREEE in the germline V gene (reference sequence). Trimming at V came to 0 bases and at J to 10 bases, leaving 11 bases not matched to a gene. CDR3: CASSLAAGGGASEQFF. In DNA form, the CDR3 reads TGTGCCAGCAGCTTGGCCGCGGGAGGGGGCGCCTCGGAGCAGTTCTTC.

On this clone itself: One end of the junction is discordant with germline, which a read error may explain. The chain is built from TRBV6-5 and TRBJ1-5; D is unclear. The germline CDR1 and CDR2 sequences are MNHEY and SVGAGI. CDR3 length: 10 amino acids. In nucleotides, the CDR3 is TGTGCCAGCGTCCCTCAGTCCCAGCATTTT. Amino acids: CASVPQSQHF.

The chain uses TRBV27 and TRBJ1-1; D is unclear. V gave up 2 bases and J gave up 5 bases, with 15 bases separating them. In germline, CDR1 is MNHEY, CDR2 SMNVEV (reference sequence). The CDR3 is 15 residues long. The CDR3 protein is CASSLVGVVGTEAFF. In DNA, the CDR3 is TGTGCCAGCAGTTTAGTTGGGGTGGTGGGGACTGAAGCTTTCTTT.

The chain couples TRBV7-9 to TRBJ2-1, with D uncertain. Trimming took off 4 bases at V and 4 bases at J, with 14 bases between the two ends. From germline, CDR1 is SEHNR and CDR2 FQNEAQ (reference sequence). This CDR3 contains 15 residues. The CDR3 DNA reads as TGTGCCAGCAGCTCGCCGAGGCCGTCATACAATGAGCAGTTCTTC. Translated, it gives CASSSPRPSYNEQFF.

The chain employs TRBV18 and TRBJ1-5, with D possibly TRBD1 on 5 matching bases. The CDR3 spans 15 residues. Looked up from germline, CDR1 is KGHSH and CDR2 is LQKENI. V was pared by 3 bases and J by 2 bases, with 11 bases between. CDR3 sequence: CASSPSVGGNQPQHF. CDR3 nucleotides: TGTGCCAGCTCACCGTCCGTAGGGGGCAATCAGCCCCAGCATTTT.

The rearrangement uses TRBV2 and TRBJ2-7, with a weak D call TRBD1 (5 bases). The CDR3 contains 15 residues. Looked up from germline, CDR1 is SNHLY and CDR2 is FYNNEI. Trimming pared 2 bases from V and 4 bases from J, leaving 15 bases between. In DNA, the CDR3 is TGTGCCAGCAGTGAACGGCAGGGTGGTGGGTACGAGCAGTACTTC. This translates into CASSERQGGGYEQYF.

The rearrangement links TRBV6-1 to TRBJ1-3; TRBD1 matches 9 bases. The CDR3 covers 13 residues. The V gene's germline CDR1 is MNHNS and CDR2 SASEGT. The V gene end was trimmed by 7 bases and the J gene end by 11 bases; junction bases not matched to a gene: 9. CDR3 protein: CASNRDREASIYF. CDR3 bases: TGTGCCAGCAACCGGGACAGGGAAGCCTCCATATATTTT.